This passage covers 23 T cell receptor beta chains from one sample sequenced in a study of T cells in Graves' hyperthyroidism and ophthalmopathy. Researchers took RNA transcripts and amplified the TCR beta CDR3 regions from them. HTBI primers were the set used in a first-round RT-PCR of the TCR CDR3. TCRdb called the multiplex PCR reads again in MiXCR, with one record for every CDR3 protein. The table has approximately 430,000 distinct CDR3 sequences, roughly 14% seen once. Sequences were obtained from blood. These receptors were collected from a young man with Graves' ophthalmopathy.

This clonotype was detected ten times or more. The chain joins TRBV5-1 to TRBJ1-4; 7 bases agree with TRBD1. J lost 4 bases, V lost 1 base, and 4 bases had no gene match. The V gene's germline CDR1 is SGHRS and CDR2 YFSETQ. The CDR3 runs 15 residues. For the CDR3, the DNA is TGCGCCAGCAGCTTGACAGGGGACGATAATGAAAAACTGTTTTTT. Its protein product is CASSLTGDDNEKLFF.

This clonotype was counted many times. This chain uses TRBV4-2 with TRBJ1-1; D possibly corresponds to TRBD1 (5 bases). The V gene's germline CDR1 is LGHNA and CDR2 YNFKEQ. Between the trimmed V and J ends, which lost 4 bases and 4 bases, there was a span of 10 bases. This CDR3 has 13 amino acids. In nucleotides, the CDR3 is TGTGCCAGCAGCCCAGGGCTGGGCACTGAAGCTTTCTTT. Translated, it gives CASSPGLGTEAFF.

Ten or more counts support this clonotype. The rearrangement joins TRBV15 to TRBJ1-2; D not certain. The germline CDR1 and CDR2 sequences are LNHNV and YYDKDF (reference sequence). The CDR3 has 11 residues. V was clipped by 4 bases and J by 7 bases, with 7 bases between them. The CDR3: CATSKGTGYTF. The CDR3 region has the DNA TGTGCCACCAGCAAGGGTACTGGCTACACCTTC.

This clonotype was seen ten or more times. The V gene is TRBV15, the J gene TRBJ2-5; 9 positions agree with TRBD2. V shed 3 bases and J 1 base; nucleotides not matched to a gene: 6. The CDR3 sequence is 16 residues long. The germline V gene encodes CDR1 LNHNV and CDR2 YYDKDF (reference sequence). CDR3: CATSRTSGRIQETQYF. The CDR3 nucleotides read TGTGCCACCAGCAGGACTAGCGGACGTATCCAAGAGACCCAGTACTTC.

V gene TRBV6-1 combines with J gene TRBJ2-7; tentatively, D is TRBD2 (6 bases). Germline CDR1 is MNHNS and CDR2 is SASEGT. CDR3 length: 14 residues. V was pared by 4 bases and J by 0 bases, with 10 bases between. CDR3 sequence (DNA): TGTGCCAGCAGTGCGACTAGTAGCTCCTACGAGCAGTACTTC. It translates to CASSATSSSYEQYF.

This clonotype was observed at least ten times. V and J are TRBV7-6 and TRBJ2-3, with 11 positions matching TRBD2. V dropped 5 bases and J dropped 8; count of bases not matched to a gene: 18. CDR1 is SGHVS, CDR2 FNYEAQ, per germline. The CDR3 contains 18 residues. The CDR3 is CASSRTMGLAAPGPTQYF. CDR3 bases: TGTGCCAGCAGCCGTACGATGGGACTAGCGGCCCCAGGTCCTACGCAGTATTTT.

This clonotype was seen many times. This chain links TRBV11-2 with TRBJ1-2, with D possibly being TRBD1 (6 bases). Germline-derived CDR1 and CDR2 are SGHAT and FQNNGV. V lost 0 bases and J lost 4, with 9 bases in between. The CDR3 sequence is 14 residues long. CDR3 amino acids: CASSLEGQFYGYTF. The DNA of the CDR3 is TGTGCCAGCAGCTTAGAGGGACAATTCTATGGCTACACCTTC.

This clonotype has a count of ten or more. The chain joins TRBV5-5 to TRBJ1-2; unclear D gene. The CDR3 has 13 amino acids. The V end lost 0 bases, the J end lost 7 bases, and 10 bases lay between the germline ends. CDR1 is SGHKS, CDR2 YYEKEE, per germline (reference sequence). The CDR3 loop is CASSLEREVGYTF. CDR3 sequence (DNA): TGTGCCAGCAGCTTGGAGAGGGAGGTTGGCTACACCTTC.

This clonotype was detected ten times or more. Here the CDR3 DNA reads TGTGCCAGCTCACCACCGGTCCGGTGGAGAGGCACTGAAGCTTTCTTT. Its translation: CASSPPVRWRGTEAFF. The genes are TRBV18 and TRBJ1-1; D is undetermined. Trimming took off 0 bases at V and 4 bases at J, with 15 bases between the two ends. This CDR3 region has 16 residues. CDR1 is KGHSH and CDR2 is LQKENI in the germline V gene.

This clonotype was recorded many times. This chain joins TRBV27 and TRBJ2-7, with TRBD2 matching 13 bases. V was pared by 2 bases and J by 6 bases, with 4 bases of the junction left unmatched. Germline V lookup: CDR1 MNHEY, CDR2 SMNVEV (reference sequence). The CDR3 loop spans 15 amino acids. In DNA form, the CDR3 reads TGTGCCAGCAGTTTAGGGGGACTAGCGGGAAGCGAGCAGTACTTC. Translation gives CASSLGGLAGSEQYF.

The chain employs TRBV9 and TRBJ2-7; 8 bases agree with TRBD2. CDR3 length equals 19 residues. Losses at the gene ends were 0 bases for V and 6 bases for J; bases not matched to a gene: 20. In germline, CDR1 is SGDLS, CDR2 YYNGEE. CDR3 loop: CASSVGPVGGPAGDIEQYF. The CDR3 bases are TGTGCCAGCAGCGTAGGGCCAGTTGGGGGACCAGCGGGGGACATCGAGCAGTACTTC.

This clonotype has only a few counts. The CDR3 DNA is TGTGCCAGTAGTATAGTATTCGAGTCTGCGGAGCTGTTTTTT. This codes for CASSIVFESAELFF. The V call is TRBV19, the J call TRBJ2-2; no firm D call. Germline CDR1 and CDR2: LNHDA and SQIVND (reference sequence). CDR3 length equals 14 residues. V lost 1 base and J lost 10, with 13 bases in between.

This clonotype has ten or more counts. The V gene is TRBV6-1, the J gene TRBJ1-4; D is unclear. Trimming removed 1 base from V and 0 bases from J, with 6 bases in between. This CDR3 region has 15 residues. Germline V gene sequence: CDR1 MNHNS, CDR2 SASEGT. The chain's CDR3 is CASSEGRSTNEKLFF. CDR3 DNA: TGTGCCAGCAGTGAAGGGAGATCAACTAATGAAAAACTGTTTTTT.

This rearrangement joins TRBV2 to TRBJ2-7; D possibly corresponds to TRBD2 (5 bases). The V gene lost 6 bases and the J gene lost 3 bases, with 12 bases spanning the gap. There are 13 residues in the CDR3. Germline V gene sequence: CDR1 SNHLY, CDR2 FYNNEI. CDR3 protein: CASRYSGRYEQYF. CDR3 DNA sequence: TGTGCCAGCAGGTACAGCGGCCGCTACGAGCAGTACTTC.

Many counts were recorded for this clonotype. The V gene is TRBV11-2, the J gene TRBJ1-1; 10 nucleotides agree with TRBD1. Germline CDR1 SGHAT, CDR2 FQNNGV. Unmatched junction bases numbered 3, after V lost 0 bases and J lost 8 bases. The CDR3 covers 14 residues. CDR3 nucleotides: TGTGCCAGCAGCTTAGACCGGGACAGGGGAGAAGCTTTCTTT. Amino acid sequence: CASSLDRDRGEAFF.

This clonotype was found many times. The chain uses TRBV2 and TRBJ2-1; no firm D call. This CDR3 is 11 amino acids long. Germline loops: CDR1 SNHLY, CDR2 FYNNEI. Trimming stripped 7 bases from V and 7 bases from J, with 8 bases between. The CDR3 is CASTVTNEQFF. CDR3 coding DNA: TGTGCCAGCACCGTTACGAATGAGCAGTTCTTC.

This clonotype was seen many times. This sequence joins TRBV11-2 and TRBJ1-2; the D gene is possibly TRBD1 (6 bases). The germline V and J ends were trimmed by 6 bases and 7 bases, with 15 bases remaining between them. Germline V gene data show CDR1 as SGHAT and CDR2 as FQNNGV. The CDR3 is 13 amino acids. This chain's CDR3 is CASSLGGARGYTF. The CDR3 region has the DNA TGTGCCAGCAGTTTGGGGGGGGCGCGTGGCTACACCTTC.

To note about this clonotype: The junction departs from the called germline gene at one end, perhaps through a read error. The chain joins TRBV5-5 to TRBJ2-7, with D unclear. This CDR3 is 12 amino acids long. The germline gives CDR1 SGHKS, CDR2 YYEKEE (reference sequence). DNA of the CDR3: TGTGCCAGCAGCTTTTCGGAGTACGAGCGGTACTTC. Translating it yields CASSFSEYERYF.

Points on this clonotype: One base away lies a much larger clone, so this may be a sequencing read error. The rearrangement links TRBV6-1 to TRBJ2-3; D is unclear. Germline V CDR1 and CDR2: MNHNS, SASEGT. This CDR3 is built from 12 residues. V lost 11 bases and J lost 5, with 14 bases in between. The CDR3 bases are TGTGCCGCGGAGACCGGACGAGATACGCAGTATTTT. Protein product: CAAETGRDTQYF.

This clonotype was counted many times. V usage is TRBV7-3 and J usage is TRBJ2-5; the D is unclear. Germline CDR1 SGHTA, CDR2 FQGTGA. The CDR3 spans 14 residues. V lost 5 bases, J lost 2 bases, and 12 bases lay in between. The CDR3 region is CASSPGRGQETQYF. The DNA of the CDR3 is TGTGCCAGCAGCCCCGGCCGTGGTCAAGAGACCCAGTACTTC.

The chain combines TRBV14 with TRBJ2-7; D gene unclear. The DNA end lines up better with TRBJ2-1; the J call may be wrong. This CDR3 contains 14 residues. Germline CDR1 is SGHDN and CDR2 is FVKESK. The CDR3 bases are TGTGCCAGCAGCCAAGATTTGGAGATCTACGAGCAGTTCTTC. It is translated as CASSQDLEIYEQFF.

This clonotype appeared many times. The V call is TRBV7-2, the J call TRBJ2-1, with 7 bases aligning to TRBD1. V dropped 5 bases and J dropped 7; count of bases not matched to a gene: 2. Germline values: CDR1 SGHTA, CDR2 FQGNSA. The CDR3 covers 12 residues. For the CDR3, the DNA is TGTGCCAGCAGCGCACAGGGGAATGAGCAGTTCTTC. The encoded protein is CASSAQGNEQFF.

Many counts were recorded for this clonotype. J is TRBJ1-2 and V is TRBV2; D is undetermined. Germline CDR1 SNHLY, CDR2 FYNNEI. The CDR3 contains 12 residues. With 0 bases removed from V and 10 bases from J, the gap between germline ends came to 9 bases. CDR3 DNA: TGTGCCAGCAGTGAAGCCCCCCTTTCCTACACCTTC. It is translated as CASSEAPLSYTF.